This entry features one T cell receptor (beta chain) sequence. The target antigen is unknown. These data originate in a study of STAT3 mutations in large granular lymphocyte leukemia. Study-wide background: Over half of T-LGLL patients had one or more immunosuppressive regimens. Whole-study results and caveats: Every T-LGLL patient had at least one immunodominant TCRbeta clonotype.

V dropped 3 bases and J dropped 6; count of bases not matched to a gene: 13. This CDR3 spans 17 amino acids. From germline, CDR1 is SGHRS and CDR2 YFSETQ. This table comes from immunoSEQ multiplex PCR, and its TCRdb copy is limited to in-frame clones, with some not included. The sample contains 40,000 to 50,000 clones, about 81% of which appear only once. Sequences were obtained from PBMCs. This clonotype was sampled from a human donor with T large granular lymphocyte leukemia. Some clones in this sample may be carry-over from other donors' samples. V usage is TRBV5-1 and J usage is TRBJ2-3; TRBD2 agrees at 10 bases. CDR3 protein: CASSSLAGAPNMDTQYF. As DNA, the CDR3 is TGCGCCAGCAGCTCCCTAGCGGGGGCCCCTAACATGGATACGCAGTATTTT. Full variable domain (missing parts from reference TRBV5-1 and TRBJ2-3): KAGVTQTPRYLIKTRGQQVTLSCSPISGHRSVSWYQQTPGQGLQFLFEYFSETQRNKGNFPGRFSGRQFSNSRSEMNVSTLELGDSALYLCASSSLAGAPNMDTQYFGPGTRLTVL.